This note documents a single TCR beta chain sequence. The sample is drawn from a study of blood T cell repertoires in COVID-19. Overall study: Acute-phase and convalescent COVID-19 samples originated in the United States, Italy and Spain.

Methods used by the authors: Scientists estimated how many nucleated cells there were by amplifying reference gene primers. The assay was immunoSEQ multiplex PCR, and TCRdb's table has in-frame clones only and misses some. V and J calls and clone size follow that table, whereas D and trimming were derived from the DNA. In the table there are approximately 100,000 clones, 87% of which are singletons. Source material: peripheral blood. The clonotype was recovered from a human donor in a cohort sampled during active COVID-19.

CDR3 nucleotide sequence: TGTGCCAGCAGTTACTCGATCGCCGGCGGGGAGACCCAGTACTTC. Protein: CASSYSIAGGETQYF. The chain uses TRBV6-5 and TRBJ2-5; weak D call: TRBD2 (5 bases). Germline CDR1 reads MNHEY; CDR2 reads SVGAGI. The V end was cut by 0 bases, the J end by 5 bases, with 13 bases between. The CDR3 has 15 residues.